Listed here are 5 T cell receptor beta chains from one sample, sequenced in a study of cytomegalovirus exposure and HLA in healthy donors. The PCR contained 60 Vbeta and 13 Jbeta primers. The protocol was immunoSEQ multiplex PCR, while the TCRdb copy is restricted to in-frame clones and leaves out a portion. The sample shows roughly 140,000 clones, roughly 10% of them seen only once. The sequencing input was PBMCs. Source of these receptors: a male donor in good health and CMV-seronegative.

Only a few counts were recorded for this clone. The V and J genes are TRBV9 and TRBJ2-1; D possibly corresponds to TRBD2 (6 bases). The germline CDR1 and CDR2 sequences are SGDLS and YYNGEE. V was pared by 0 bases and J by 4 bases, with 11 bases between. CDR3 length: 15 amino acids. The CDR3 coding sequence is TGTGCCAGCAGCGTAGATAGCGGAAGTTACAATGAGCAGTTCTTC. Translated: CASSVDSGSYNEQFF. Full variable domain (remainder filled in from reference TRBV9 and TRBJ2-1): DSGVTQTPKHLITATGQRVTLRCSPRSGDLSVYWYQQSLDQGLQFLIQYYNGEERAKGNILERFSAQQFPDLHSELNLSSLELGDSALYFCASSVDSGSYNEQFFGPGTRLTVL.

This clone was detected ten times or more. The chain couples TRBV7-2 to TRBJ1-1; 9 positions agree with TRBD1. This CDR3 is built from 14 residues. Looked up from germline, CDR1 is SGHTA and CDR2 is FQGNSA. The trim removed 6 bases at V and 3 bases at J, leaving 5 bases unmatched. CDR3 sequence: CASRYRGQDTEAFF. For the CDR3, the DNA is TGTGCCAGCAGGTACAGGGGGCAGGACACTGAAGCTTTCTTT.

The V and J genes are TRBV28 and TRBJ1-5, with D maybe TRBD1 (5 bases). There are 15 residues in the CDR3. Germline CDR1 and CDR2: MDHEN and SYDVKM. V shed 3 bases and J shed 2 bases, with 11 bases lying between them. The CDR3 bases are TGTGCCAGCAGTTTCCGACCCAGGGGCAATCAGCCCCAGCATTTT. This gives the protein CASSFRPRGNQPQHF. The whole variable domain, remainder taken from reference TRBV28 and TRBJ1-5, is DVKVTQSSRYLVKRTGEKVFLECVQDMDHENMFWYRQDPGLGLRLIYFSYDVKMKEKGDIPEGYSVSREKKERFSLILESASTNQTSMYLCASSFRPRGNQPQHFGDGTRLSIL.

J is TRBJ1-4 and V is TRBV27; the D gene is possibly TRBD1 (5 bases). V was trimmed by 5 bases and J by 4 bases, leaving 14 bases between them. The germline V gene has CDR1 MNHEY and CDR2 SMNVEV (reference sequence). This CDR3 contains 15 residues. The CDR3 bases are TGTGCCAGCAGTAGCCTAGACAGACTTAATGAAAAACTGTTTTTT. It is translated as CASSSLDRLNEKLFF.

The CDR3 sequence is CASSAGTGGNYGYTF. The CDR3 DNA reads as TGTGCCAGCAGCGCCGGGACAGGGGGCAACTATGGCTACACCTTC. The chain links TRBV2 to TRBJ1-2, with 12 positions matching TRBD1. The CDR3 length is 15 residues. Germline V CDR1 and CDR2: SNHLY, FYNNEI. The junction had 4 bases not matched to a gene; V was cut back by 6 bases and J by 2 bases.